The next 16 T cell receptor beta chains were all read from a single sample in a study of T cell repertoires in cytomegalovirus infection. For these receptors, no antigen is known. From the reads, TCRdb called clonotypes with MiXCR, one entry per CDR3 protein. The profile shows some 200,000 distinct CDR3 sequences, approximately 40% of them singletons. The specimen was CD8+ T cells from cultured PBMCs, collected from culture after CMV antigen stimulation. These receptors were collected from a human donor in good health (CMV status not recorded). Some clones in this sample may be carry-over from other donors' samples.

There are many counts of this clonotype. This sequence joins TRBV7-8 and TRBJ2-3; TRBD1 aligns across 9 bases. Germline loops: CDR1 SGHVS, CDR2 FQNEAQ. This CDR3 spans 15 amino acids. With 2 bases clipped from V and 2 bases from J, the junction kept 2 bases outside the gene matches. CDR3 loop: CASSLYRGPTDTQYF. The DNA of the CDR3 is TGTGCCAGCAGCTTATACAGGGGGCCCACAGATACGCAGTATTTT.

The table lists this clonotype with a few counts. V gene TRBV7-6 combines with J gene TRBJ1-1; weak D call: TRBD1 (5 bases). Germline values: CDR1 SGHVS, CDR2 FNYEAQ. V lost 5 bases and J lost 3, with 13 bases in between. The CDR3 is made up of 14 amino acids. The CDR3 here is CASSPQGVDTEAFF. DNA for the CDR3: TGTGCCAGCAGCCCTCAGGGCGTGGACACTGAAGCTTTCTTT.

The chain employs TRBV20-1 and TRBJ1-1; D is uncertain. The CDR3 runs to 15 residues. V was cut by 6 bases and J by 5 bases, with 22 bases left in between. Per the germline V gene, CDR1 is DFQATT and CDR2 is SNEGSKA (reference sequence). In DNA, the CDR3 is TGCAGTGCAGCAATGTGGGAGGGTGCGAGTACTGAAGCTTTCTTT. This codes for CSAAMWEGASTEAFF.

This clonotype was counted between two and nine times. CDR3 sequence (DNA): TGTGCCAGCAGCAAGAGCTCTGGGGCCAACGTCCTGACTTTC. It specifies CASSKSSGANVLTF. The genes are TRBV27 and TRBJ2-6; D gene uncertain. The CDR3 spans 14 residues. The germline V gene encodes CDR1 MNHEY and CDR2 SMNVEV (reference sequence). Between the trimmed V and J ends, which lost 6 bases and 0 bases, there was a span of 6 bases.

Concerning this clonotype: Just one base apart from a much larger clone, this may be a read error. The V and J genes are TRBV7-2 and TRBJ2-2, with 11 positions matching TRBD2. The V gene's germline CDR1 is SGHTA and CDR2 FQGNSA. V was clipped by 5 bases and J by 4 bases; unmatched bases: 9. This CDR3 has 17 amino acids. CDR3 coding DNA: TGTGCCAGCAGCCCCCTAGCGGGGGGTCCGGGCACCGGGGAGCTGTTTTTT. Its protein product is CASSPLAGGPGTGELFF.

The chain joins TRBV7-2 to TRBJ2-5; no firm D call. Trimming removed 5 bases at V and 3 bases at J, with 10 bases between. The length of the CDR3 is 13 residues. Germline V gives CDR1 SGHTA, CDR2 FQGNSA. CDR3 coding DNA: TGTGCCAGCAGCCGCACAAAAAAAGAGACCCAGTACTTC. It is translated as CASSRTKKETQYF. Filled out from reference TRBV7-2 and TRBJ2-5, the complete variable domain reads GAGVSQSPSNKVTEKGKDVELRCDPISGHTALYWYRQSLGQGLEFLIYFQGNSAPDKSGLPSDRFSAERTGGSVSTLTIQRTQQEDSAVYLCASSRTKKETQYFGPGTRLLVL.

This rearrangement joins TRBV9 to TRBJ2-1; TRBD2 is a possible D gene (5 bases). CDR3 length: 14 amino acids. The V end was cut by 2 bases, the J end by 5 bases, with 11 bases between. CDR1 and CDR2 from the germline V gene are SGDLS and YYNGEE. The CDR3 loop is CASSVLAPHNEQFF. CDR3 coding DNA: TGTGCCAGCAGCGTGCTAGCTCCTCACAATGAGCAGTTCTTC. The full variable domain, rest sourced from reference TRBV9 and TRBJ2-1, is DSGVTQTPKHLITATGQRVTLRCSPRSGDLSVYWYQQSLDQGLQFLIQYYNGEERAKGNILERFSAQQFPDLHSELNLSSLELGDSALYFCASSVLAPHNEQFFGPGTRLTVL.

CDR3 region: CASSLEGRGTEAFF. CDR3 coding DNA: TGCGCCAGCAGCTTGGAGGGCCGAGGCACTGAAGCTTTCTTT. The chain has TRBV5-1 and TRBJ1-1, with D hard to call. V was shortened by 0 bases and J by 4 bases, with 10 bases between the two germline ends. The CDR3 length is 14 residues. CDR1 and CDR2 from the germline V gene are SGHRS and YFSETQ.

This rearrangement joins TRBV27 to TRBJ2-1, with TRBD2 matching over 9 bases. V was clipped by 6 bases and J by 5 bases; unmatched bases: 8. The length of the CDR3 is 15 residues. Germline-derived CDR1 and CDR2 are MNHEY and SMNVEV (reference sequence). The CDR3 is CASSNRTSANNEQFF. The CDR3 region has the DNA TGTGCCAGCAGCAACAGGACTAGCGCGAACAATGAGCAGTTCTTC.

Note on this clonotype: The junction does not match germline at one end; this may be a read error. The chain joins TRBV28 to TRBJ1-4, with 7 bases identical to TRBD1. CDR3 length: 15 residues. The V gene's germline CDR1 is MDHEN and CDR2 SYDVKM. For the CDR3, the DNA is TGTGCCAGAAGTTCCACAGGGGACAGTAATGAAAAACTGTTTTTT. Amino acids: CARSSTGDSNEKLFF.

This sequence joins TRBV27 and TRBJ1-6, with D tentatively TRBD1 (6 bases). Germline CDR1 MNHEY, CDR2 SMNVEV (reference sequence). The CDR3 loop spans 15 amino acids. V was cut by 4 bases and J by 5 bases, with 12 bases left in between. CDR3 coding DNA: TGTGCCAGCAGTTCCTACAGGGCCGATAATTCACCCCTCCACTTT. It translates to CASSSYRADNSPLHF.

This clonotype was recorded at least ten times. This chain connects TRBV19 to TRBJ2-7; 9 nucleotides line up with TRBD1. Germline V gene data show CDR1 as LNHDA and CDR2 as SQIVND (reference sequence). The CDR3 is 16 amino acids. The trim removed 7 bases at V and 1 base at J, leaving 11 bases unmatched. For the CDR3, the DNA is TGTGCCAGTACCGATGGTCCCGGGACAGGGTCCTACGAGCAGTACTTC. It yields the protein CASTDGPGTGSYEQYF. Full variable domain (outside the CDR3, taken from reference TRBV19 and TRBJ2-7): DGGITQSPKYLFRKEGQNVTLSCEQNLNHDAMYWYRQDPGQGLRLIYYSQIVNDFQKGDIAEGYSVSREKKESFPLTVTSAQKNPTAFYLCASTDGPGTGSYEQYFGPGTRLTVT.

The CDR3 is CASSVGLSYTF. The CDR3 DNA follows: TGTGCCAGCAGTGTCGGACTGAGCTACACCTTC. This rearrangement joins TRBV25-1 to TRBJ1-2; D is undetermined. The germline CDR1 and CDR2 sequences are MGHDK and SYGVNS. Deletions cut 4 bases from V and 9 bases from J, with 9 bases between. The CDR3 length is 11 residues.

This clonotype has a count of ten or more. The CDR3 reads CASSAQGRGGSYNEQFF. The CDR3 nucleotides are TGTGCCAGCAGCGCCCAAGGACGGGGTGGCTCCTACAATGAGCAGTTCTTC. The chain has TRBV7-9 and TRBJ2-1; tentative D call: TRBD2 (5 bases). V dropped 5 bases and J dropped 0 bases, with 17 bases sitting between them. Germline values: CDR1 SEHNR, CDR2 FQNEAQ (reference sequence). This CDR3 comprises 17 residues.

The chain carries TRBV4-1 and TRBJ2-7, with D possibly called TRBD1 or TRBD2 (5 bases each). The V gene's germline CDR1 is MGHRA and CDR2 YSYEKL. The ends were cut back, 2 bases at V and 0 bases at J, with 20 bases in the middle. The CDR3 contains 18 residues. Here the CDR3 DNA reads TGCGCCAGCAGCCAAATGGGGCTAGGGAGCGATAGCTCCTACGAGCAGTACTTC. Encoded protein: CASSQMGLGSDSSYEQYF.

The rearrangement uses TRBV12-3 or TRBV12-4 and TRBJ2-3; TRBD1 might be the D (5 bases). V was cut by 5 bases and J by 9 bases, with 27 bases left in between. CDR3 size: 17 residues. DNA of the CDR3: TGTGCCAGCAGTCCATACAGGTTGGGAAAGAAAGAGAGGACGCAGTATTTT. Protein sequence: CASSPYRLGKKERTQYF.